This is a list of T cell receptor beta chains from one sample in a study of long-term antiretroviral therapy in people with HIV. Generated by immunoSEQ multiplex PCR, the TCRdb table keeps only in-frame clones and is missing some. Of 25,000 to 35,000 clones listed, roughly 87% are singletons. Sequenced here: unsorted PBMCs, sampled 2 years after starting antiretroviral therapy. The origin of the receptors is a man aged 50-60 years with HIV. The CDR3 runs from the conserved cysteine through the conserved F or W. The order of the fields is clone size, V gene, D gene, J gene, CDR3 protein, CDR3 DNA. A D gene is named only where the DNA matches it firmly. The size entry is marked missing in some rows and otherwise reads once, few, many or a size class.

abundance: NA; v_gene: TRBV7-2; d_gene: NA; j_gene: TRBJ2-7; CDR3aa: CASSPKEGITYEQYF; CDR3nt: TGTGCCAGCAGCCCTAAGGAGGGGATAACCTACGAGCAGTACTTC
abundance: once; v_gene: TRBV10-3; d_gene: TRBD1; j_gene: TRBJ2-7; CDR3aa: CAISTGGHSYEQYF; CDR3nt: TGTGCCATCAGTACAGGGGGCCACTCCTACGAGCAGTACTTC
abundance: NA; v_gene: TRBV9; d_gene: NA; j_gene: TRBJ2-3; CDR3aa: CASSVGKDSYDLDTQYF; CDR3nt: TGTGCCAGCAGCGTAGGCAAGGACAGCTATGACCTAGATACGCAGTATTTT
abundance: NA; v_gene: TRBV7-2; d_gene: NA; j_gene: TRBJ2-7; CDR3aa: CASSLAAYEQYF; CDR3nt: TGTGCCAGCAGCTTAGCGGCCTACGAGCAGTACTTC
abundance: NA; v_gene: TRBV5-5; d_gene: NA; j_gene: TRBJ1-5; CDR3aa: CASSLVSGQPQHF; CDR3nt: TGTGCCAGCAGCTTGGTGTCCGGACAGCCCCAGCATTTT
abundance: NA; v_gene: TRBV7-2; d_gene: TRBD2; j_gene: TRBJ2-1; CDR3aa: CASSLAGIPNEQFF; CDR3nt: TGTGCCAGCAGCCTAGCGGGAATACCCAATGAGCAGTTCTTC
abundance: NA; v_gene: TRBV18; d_gene: TRBD2; j_gene: TRBJ2-7; CDR3aa: CASSPPLGEGHYEQYF; CDR3nt: TGTGCCAGCTCACCCCCTTTGGGGGAGGGCCACTACGAGCAGTACTTC
abundance: NA; v_gene: TRBV7-9; d_gene: NA; j_gene: TRBJ1-1; CDR3aa: CASSSPGSTEAFF; CDR3nt: TGTGCCAGCAGCTCGCCAGGGAGCACTGAAGCTTTCTTT
abundance: NA; v_gene: TRBV6-5; d_gene: NA; j_gene: TRBJ2-7; CDR3aa: CASSFRANSYEQYF; CDR3nt: TGTGCCAGCAGTTTCCGGGCTAACTCCTACGAGCAGTACTTC
abundance: NA; v_gene: TRBV28; d_gene: NA; j_gene: TRBJ1-1; CDR3aa: CASSLIGRAGDMNTEAFF; CDR3nt: TGTGCCAGCAGTTTAATAGGCAGGGCGGGGGACATGAACACTGAAGCTTTCTTT
abundance: NA; v_gene: TRBV2; d_gene: NA; j_gene: TRBJ2-1; CDR3aa: CASSVQGSTNNEQFF; CDR3nt: TGTGCCAGCAGTGTCCAGGGCAGTACGAACAATGAGCAGTTCTTC
abundance: NA; v_gene: TRBV5-1; d_gene: TRBD2; j_gene: TRBJ2-1; CDR3aa: CASSLALAGINEQFF; CDR3nt: TGCGCCAGCAGCTTGGCACTAGCGGGAATTAATGAGCAGTTCTTC
abundance: NA; v_gene: TRBV6-1; d_gene: TRBD1; j_gene: TRBJ2-3; CDR3aa: CASRGDRDNINTQYF; CDR3nt: TGTGCCAGCAGAGGCGACAGGGACAACATAAATACGCAGTATTTT
abundance: once; v_gene: TRBV19; d_gene: NA; j_gene: TRBJ1-5; CDR3aa: CASRWGGNQPQHF; CDR3nt: TGTGCCAGTAGGTGGGGGGGCAATCAGCCCCAGCATTTT
abundance: NA; v_gene: TRBV4-3; d_gene: NA; j_gene: TRBJ1-6; CDR3aa: CASSKGGIYNSPLHF; CDR3nt: TGCGCCAGCAGCAAAGGGGGGATCTATAATTCACCCCTCCACTTT
abundance: NA; v_gene: TRBV18; d_gene: TRBD1; j_gene: TRBJ2-7; CDR3aa: CASSPTSGARDRYEQYF; CDR3nt: TGTGCCAGCTCACCCACGTCGGGGGCCAGGGACAGGTACGAGCAGTACTTC
abundance: NA; v_gene: TRBV28; d_gene: TRBD1; j_gene: TRBJ1-2; CDR3aa: CASRFYRDSPGYTF; CDR3nt: TGTGCCAGCAGGTTTTACCGGGACAGCCCTGGCTACACCTTC
abundance: NA; v_gene: TRBV6-6; d_gene: NA; j_gene: TRBJ1-1; CDR3aa: CASTGGLGAEAFF; CDR3nt: TGTGCCAGCACCGGGGGGCTTGGGGCTGAAGCTTTCTTT
abundance: NA; v_gene: TRBV28; d_gene: TRBD2; j_gene: TRBJ2-1; CDR3aa: CASIHVGASGANEQFF; CDR3nt: TGTGCCAGCATCCATGTGGGGGCTAGCGGGGCCAATGAGCAGTTCTTC
abundance: NA; v_gene: TRBV7-9; d_gene: NA; j_gene: TRBJ1-2; CDR3aa: CASSLFGNGGYTF; CDR3nt: TGTGCCAGCAGCTTATTTGGAAACGGTGGCTACACCTTC
abundance: NA; v_gene: TRBV7-9; d_gene: NA; j_gene: TRBJ1-4; CDR3aa: CASSSRDSSNEKLFF; CDR3nt: TGTGCCAGCAGCTCCCGGGACTCCAGTAATGAAAAACTGTTTTTT
abundance: NA; v_gene: TRBV28; d_gene: NA; j_gene: TRBJ2-7; CDR3aa: CASSLSRVPYEQYF; CDR3nt: TGTGCCAGCAGCCTCTCTAGGGTTCCCTACGAGCAGTACTTC
abundance: NA; v_gene: TRBV15; d_gene: NA; j_gene: TRBJ2-6; CDR3aa: CATSNQGFSGANVLTF; CDR3nt: TGTGCCACCAGCAATCAGGGCTTCTCTGGGGCCAACGTCCTGACTTTC
abundance: NA; v_gene: TRBV27; d_gene: TRBD1; j_gene: TRBJ2-7; CDR3aa: CASITPRGRTGGYEQYF; CDR3nt: TGTGCCAGCATTACTCCCCGAGGGAGGACAGGGGGCTACGAGCAGTACTTC
abundance: NA; v_gene: TRBV18; d_gene: TRBD1; j_gene: TRBJ1-5; CDR3aa: CASSPTGGGGQPQHF; CDR3nt: TGTGCCAGCTCACCGACAGGGGGAGGTGGGCAGCCCCAGCATTTT
abundance: NA; v_gene: TRBV7-7; d_gene: TRBD2; j_gene: TRBJ2-3; CDR3aa: CASSSDLSGRAPTDTQYF; CDR3nt: TGTGCTAGCAGCTCCGACCTCAGCGGGAGGGCCCCGACAGATACGCAGTATTTT
abundance: NA; v_gene: TRBV28; d_gene: NA; j_gene: TRBJ2-5; CDR3aa: CASSLMQETQYF; CDR3nt: TGTGCCAGCAGTTTGATGCAAGAGACCCAGTACTTC
abundance: NA; v_gene: TRBV10-3; d_gene: NA; j_gene: TRBJ1-3; CDR3aa: CAISESALGTIYF; CDR3nt: TGTGCCATCAGTGAGTCGGCCCTGGGCACCATATATTTT
abundance: NA; v_gene: TRBV10-3; d_gene: NA; j_gene: TRBJ1-2; CDR3aa: CALAAGDPQGGYTF; CDR3nt: TGTGCCTTAGCGGCAGGCGACCCCCAGGGCGGCTACACCTTC
abundance: NA; v_gene: TRBV11-3; d_gene: NA; j_gene: TRBJ2-7; CDR3aa: CASSTNPDTYEQYF; CDR3nt: TGTGCCAGCAGCACCAACCCGGACACCTACGAGCAGTACTTC
abundance: NA; v_gene: TRBV5-1; d_gene: NA; j_gene: TRBJ1-1; CDR3aa: CASSLVRLRGLYTEAFF; CDR3nt: TGCGCCAGCAGCTTGGTCAGACTAAGGGGTCTCTACACTGAAGCTTTCTTT
abundance: NA; v_gene: TRBV6-6; d_gene: NA; j_gene: TRBJ1-2; CDR3aa: CASSYSGKANYGYTF; CDR3nt: TGTGCCAGCAGTTACTCAGGGAAAGCTAACTATGGCTACACCTTC
abundance: NA; v_gene: TRBV25-1; d_gene: NA; j_gene: TRBJ2-5; CDR3aa: CASSTGHGVETQYF; CDR3nt: TGTGCCAGCAGCACGGGGCATGGGGTAGAGACCCAGTACTTC
abundance: NA; v_gene: TRBV27; d_gene: NA; j_gene: TRBJ2-7; CDR3aa: CASSLARDYEQYF; CDR3nt: TGTGCCAGCAGTCTTGCCAGAGACTACGAGCAGTACTTC
abundance: NA; v_gene: TRBV6-5; d_gene: TRBD1; j_gene: TRBJ2-2; CDR3aa: CASSYYGTDLVGELFF; CDR3nt: TGTGCCAGCAGTTACTACGGGACAGATTTGGTTGGGGAGCTGTTTTTT
abundance: NA; v_gene: TRBV19; d_gene: NA; j_gene: TRBJ2-3; CDR3aa: CASSLATDRDTQYF; CDR3nt: TGTGCCAGTAGTCTTGCGACAGATAGAGATACGCAGTATTTT
abundance: NA; v_gene: TRBV27; d_gene: NA; j_gene: TRBJ2-7; CDR3aa: CASSFRGAGKAGEQYF; CDR3nt: TGTGCCAGCAGTTTTAGGGGTGCAGGCAAGGCGGGGGAGCAGTACTTC
abundance: NA; v_gene: TRBV7-2; d_gene: NA; j_gene: TRBJ1-4; CDR3aa: CASSLGSQINEKLFF; CDR3nt: TGTGCCAGCAGCTTAGGTAGCCAGATCAATGAAAAACTGTTTTTT
abundance: NA; v_gene: TRBV2; d_gene: NA; j_gene: TRBJ2-1; CDR3aa: CASSDRHAYNEQFF; CDR3nt: TGTGCCAGCAGTGATAGACACGCCTACAATGAGCAGTTCTTC
abundance: NA; v_gene: TRBV6-5; d_gene: TRBD2; j_gene: TRBJ2-5; CDR3aa: CASRTSGGAETQYF; CDR3nt: TGTGCCAGCAGGACTAGCGGGGGGGCGGAGACCCAGTACTTC
abundance: NA; v_gene: TRBV6-5; d_gene: NA; j_gene: TRBJ1-1; CDR3aa: CASSYGSLNTEAFF; CDR3nt: TGTGCCAGCAGTTACGGAAGTTTGAACACTGAAGCTTTCTTT
abundance: NA; v_gene: TRBV7-9; d_gene: NA; j_gene: TRBJ1-1; CDR3aa: CASSFFADTEAFF; CDR3nt: TGTGCCAGCAGCTTCTTTGCGGACACTGAAGCTTTCTTT
abundance: NA; v_gene: TRBV4-1; d_gene: TRBD1; j_gene: TRBJ1-2; CDR3aa: CASSQDRGRDGYTF; CDR3nt: TGCGCCAGCAGCCAAGACAGGGGGCGGGATGGCTACACCTTC
abundance: NA; v_gene: TRBV5-6; d_gene: TRBD1; j_gene: TRBJ2-2; CDR3aa: CASSLGQERRTGELFF; CDR3nt: TGTGCCAGCAGCTTAGGACAGGAGAGACGCACCGGGGAGCTGTTTTTT